This T cell receptor beta chain derives from a study of shared clonotypes between healthy human individuals. Study-level background: The donor pool was made up of a couple of women and a few men aged 18 to 49. Each donor's CD8 memory used one plate, CD8 naive two, each CD4 subset three. Study findings and constraints: At large depth, rarefaction still showed sorted-subset sequencing to be incomplete.

Clones were read by immunoSEQ multiplex PCR, and TCRdb kept only the in-frame ones, dropping some. Found here are some 2.1 million clones, 85% to 95% of them singletons; the top ten hold approximately 1.6%. CD8 cells classed as naive were CD45RO-negative and positively selected for CCR7, excluding terminally differentiated effector memory CD45RA+ cells. Donors, healthy HIV-negative adults, lacked recent acute infections or vaccinations. Regarding this clone: Antigen unknown.

This TCR came from a man aged 18-30 years in good health. Some clones in this sample may be carry-over from other donors' samples. Source material: naive CD8+ T cells from PBMCs.

CDR3: CASSSAGTDISGTEAFF. CDR3 nucleotides: TGTGCCAGCAGTTCCGCCGGGACAGATATTTCGGGAACTGAAGCTTTCTTT. V and J are TRBV28 and TRBJ1-1; TRBD1 agrees at 7 bases. Germline lookup yields CDR1 MDHEN and CDR2 SYDVKM. The CDR3 is 17 amino acids. V lost 4 bases to trimming and J lost 5 bases; unmatched junction nucleotides: 16.